This is a list of T cell receptor beta chains from one sample in a study of regulatory T cells in long-lasting Graves disease. TCRdb called the multiplex PCR reads again in MiXCR, with one record for every CDR3 protein. The sample includes some 410,000 distinct CDR3 sequences, about 17% of them seen just once. The same sample was also studied in work on T cells in Graves' hyperthyroidism and ophthalmopathy.

The sample consisted of peripheral blood mononuclear cells (PBMCs), taken at new diagnosis, from a patient treated with antithyroid drugs. Receptors were obtained from a woman in her 30s with Graves disease. Both conserved end residues are part of each CDR3. A D gene is named only where the DNA matches it firmly. The size entry is marked missing in some rows and otherwise reads once, few, many or a size class.

TRBV11-2	many	TRBD2	TRBJ2-4	CASSSWGGKGKNIQYF	TGTGCCAGCAGCTCATGGGGAGGGAAGGGAAAAAACATTCAGTACTTC
TRBV11-2	many	TRBD2	TRBJ2-3	CASSSELAGGFGDTQYF	TGTGCCAGCAGCTCGGAACTAGCGGGAGGGTTTGGAGATACGCAGTATTTT
TRBV6-2/TRBV6-3	NA	TRBD1	TRBJ2-1	CASSGQGAYNEQFF	TGTGCCAGCAGCGGACAGGGGGCCTACAATGAGCAGTTCTTC
TRBV5-1	few	NA	TRBJ2-3	CASSFRGPREFWADTQYF	TGCGCCAGCAGCTTCAGGGGGCCGCGGGAGTTTTGGGCAGATACGCAGTATTTT
TRBV19	NA	TRBD1	TRBJ1-2	CASSLRTGDGYTF	TGTGCCAGTAGTTTGCGGACAGGGGATGGCTACACCTTC
TRBV5-1	NA	NA	TRBJ2-5	CASSDSQGGETQYF	TGCGCCAGCAGCGACTCTCAGGGGGGAGAGACCCAGTACTTC
TRBV7-9	many	NA	TRBJ2-1	CASSSPGVINEQFF	TGTGCCAGCAGCTCCCCGGGAGTCATCAATGAGCAGTTCTTC
TRBV6-1	many	NA	TRBJ1-5	CASSDHHFRRANQPQHF	TGTGCCAGCAGTGACCACCACTTCCGGCGGGCCAATCAGCCCCAGCATTTT
TRBV24-1	NA	TRBD1	TRBJ2-3	CATSDPGTGGSDTQYF	TGTGCCACCAGTGATCCCGGGACAGGGGGCTCGGATACGCAGTATTTT
TRBV18	many	NA	TRBJ1-2	CASSPQGPGYTF	TGTGCCAGCTCACCACAGGGTCCTGGCTACACCTTC
TRBV20-1	many	TRBD1	TRBJ2-1	CSANSRTGYKSYNEQFF	TGCAGTGCTAATTCACGGACAGGGTATAAATCCTACAATGAGCAGTTCTTC
TRBV3-1	many	NA	TRBJ2-7	CASLSPGGYEQYF	TGTGCCAGCCTCTCCCCAGGGGGGTACGAGCAGTACTTC
TRBV29-1	NA	NA	TRBJ1-2	CSVHPEDYGYTF	TGCAGCGTACACCCCGAGGACTATGGCTACACCTTC
TRBV13	many	NA	TRBJ1-5	CASSYGGYSNQPQHF	TGTGCCAGCAGCTACGGGGGTTATAGCAATCAGCCCCAGCATTTT
TRBV24-1	few	TRBD2	TRBJ2-1	CATRASGSIGEQFF	TGTGCCACCAGGGCTAGCGGGAGTATCGGTGAGCAGTTCTTC
TRBV6-1	many	TRBD1	TRBJ2-1	CASRNRGDNEQFF	TGTGCCAGCAGGAACAGGGGAGATAATGAGCAGTTCTTC
TRBV6-5	many	NA	TRBJ2-3	CASSYPGGAEPDTQYF	TGTGCCAGCAGTTACCCCGGAGGGGCCGAACCAGATACGCAGTATTTT
TRBV10-1	NA	TRBD1	TRBJ2-2	CASSGVGQGAGELFF	TGCGCCAGCAGCGGCGTTGGACAGGGAGCCGGGGAGCTGTTTTTT
TRBV2	few	NA	TRBJ1-4	CASREDLNEKLFF	TGTGCCAGTAGGGAGGACCTTAATGAAAAACTGTTTTTT
TRBV30	many	NA	TRBJ2-1	CAWSVLNEQFF	TGTGCCTGGAGTGTACTAAATGAGCAGTTCTTC
TRBV7-9	many	TRBD2	TRBJ2-1	CASSLARLAGANEQFF	TGTGCCAGCAGCTTAGCGCGGCTAGCGGGAGCCAATGAGCAGTTCTTC
TRBV20-1	many	TRBD1	TRBJ1-1	CSARALYRADRAEAFF	TGCAGTGCTAGAGCTCTATACCGGGCGGACAGGGCTGAAGCTTTCTTT
TRBV9	few	TRBD1	TRBJ1-4	CASSSQTGGNEKLFF	TGTGCCAGCAGCTCTCAGACAGGGGGCAATGAAAAACTGTTTTTT
TRBV28	many	TRBD1	TRBJ1-2	CASSLTGVGYGYTF	TGTGCCAGCAGTTTGACAGGGGTGGGATATGGCTACACCTTC
TRBV6-1	many	NA	TRBJ1-4	CASSNTVGELFF	TGTGCCAGCAGTAACACAGTGGGCGAGCTGTTTTTT
TRBV5-6	NA	NA	TRBJ1-4	CASSLLGGDEKLFF	TGTGCCAGCAGCTTGTTGGGTGGGGACGAAAAACTGTTTTTT
TRBV20-1	few	TRBD1	TRBJ2-3	CSAKGQGATDTQYF	TGCAGTGCCAAGGGACAGGGGGCCACAGATACGCAGTATTTT
TRBV18	many	NA	TRBJ1-1	CASSPPTGRMNTEAFF	TGTGCCAGCTCACCCCCTACAGGGAGGATGAACACTGAAGCTTTCTTT
TRBV28	many	NA	TRBJ1-4	CASSSPKGFTNEKLFF	TGTGCCAGCAGTTCACCTAAGGGGTTTACTAATGAAAAACTGTTTTTT
TRBV29-1	few	TRBD2	TRBJ2-3	CSVEWGGRFRDTQYF	TGCAGCGTTGAGTGGGGCGGGAGGTTCCGTGATACGCAGTATTTT
TRBV11-2	many	NA	TRBJ2-1	CASSGLDGIYNEQFF	TGTGCCAGCAGTGGACTTGACGGGATTTACAATGAGCAGTTCTTC
TRBV29-1	many	NA	TRBJ2-5	CSVETVYQETQYF	TGCAGCGTTGAAACGGTGTACCAAGAGACCCAGTACTTC
TRBV10-3	NA	TRBD1	TRBJ1-2	CAIRTGAANYGYTF	TGTGCCATCAGGACAGGGGCAGCTAACTATGGCTACACCTTC
TRBV30	few	TRBD2	TRBJ2-1	CAWSVKLAGGPGNEQFF	TGTGCCTGGAGTGTAAAACTAGCGGGAGGGCCGGGCAATGAGCAGTTCTTC
TRBV29-1	many	TRBD2	TRBJ2-5	CSVGAGGESGQQETQYF	TGCAGCGTTGGGGCCGGGGGGGAAAGCGGTCAACAAGAGACCCAGTACTTC
TRBV28	many	NA	TRBJ2-7	CASSSPGASSYEQYF	TGTGCCAGCAGTTCCCCAGGGGCGAGCTCCTACGAGCAGTACTTC
TRBV7-8	many	TRBD1	TRBJ1-4	CASSLESRDRAEEKLFF	TGTGCCAGCAGCTTAGAATCGCGGGACAGGGCGGAAGAAAAACTGTTTTTT
TRBV19	many	NA	TRBJ2-2	CATQDFRDTGELFF	TGTGCCACTCAGGATTTCAGGGACACCGGGGAGCTGTTTTTT
TRBV29-1	many	TRBD2	TRBJ2-7	CSVIMREALAYEQYF	TGCAGCGTCATTATGCGGGAGGCCCTCGCCTACGAGCAGTACTTC
TRBV5-1	NA	TRBD1	TRBJ1-5	CASSPTPGQSNQPQHF	TGCGCCAGCAGCCCGACTCCGGGACAGAGCAATCAGCCCCAGCATTTT
TRBV20-1	many	TRBD2	TRBJ2-1	CSARDLTSGRGATYNEQFF	TGCAGTGCTAGAGATCTGACTAGCGGGAGGGGGGCCACCTACAATGAGCAGTTCTTC